This T cell receptor (beta chain) originates from a study of T cells after yellow fever vaccination. Study context: Low-cell-number fractions were prepared with SMART-Seq v4 Ultra Low Input.

Overall study findings and caveats: Booster samples showed a return of most primary-vaccination clones (approximately 95% CD4, about 87% CD8).

Germline V gives CDR1 SQVTM, CDR2 ANQGSEA. The length of the CDR3 is 13 residues. V was trimmed by 6 bases and J by 4 bases, leaving 15 bases between them. This clonotype was observed a handful of times. Its antigen is undetermined. Universal primer sites and UMIs were introduced during 5'RACE template-switching synthesis of TCR cDNA. TCRdb reprocessed the 5' RACE reads with MiXCR, giving one entry per CDR3 protein. The sample lists 150,000 to 200,000 distinct CDR3 sequences; approximately 10% were seen once. The sample in question was CD8+ T cells sorted from PBMCs, obtained 45 days after the yellow fever booster vaccination. The source of this sequence is a young man who received the YFV17D yellow fever vaccine. This chain uses TRBV29-1 with TRBJ1-2; weak D call: TRBD1 (5 bases). CDR3 sequence: CSVPHPGSYGYTF. CDR3 nucleotides: TGCAGCGTACCACATCCAGGGAGCTATGGCTACACCTTC.